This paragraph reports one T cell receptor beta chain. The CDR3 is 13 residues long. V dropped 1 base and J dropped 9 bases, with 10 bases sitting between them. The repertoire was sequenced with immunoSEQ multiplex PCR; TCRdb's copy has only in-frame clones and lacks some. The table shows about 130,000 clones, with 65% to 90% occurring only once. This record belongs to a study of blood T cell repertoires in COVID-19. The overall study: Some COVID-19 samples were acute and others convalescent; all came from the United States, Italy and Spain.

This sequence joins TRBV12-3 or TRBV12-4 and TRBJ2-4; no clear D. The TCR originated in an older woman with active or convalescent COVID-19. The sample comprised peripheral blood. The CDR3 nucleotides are TGTGCCAGCAGTTTAGTGGCAGTTGGCATTCAGTACTTC. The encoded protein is CASSLVAVGIQYF.